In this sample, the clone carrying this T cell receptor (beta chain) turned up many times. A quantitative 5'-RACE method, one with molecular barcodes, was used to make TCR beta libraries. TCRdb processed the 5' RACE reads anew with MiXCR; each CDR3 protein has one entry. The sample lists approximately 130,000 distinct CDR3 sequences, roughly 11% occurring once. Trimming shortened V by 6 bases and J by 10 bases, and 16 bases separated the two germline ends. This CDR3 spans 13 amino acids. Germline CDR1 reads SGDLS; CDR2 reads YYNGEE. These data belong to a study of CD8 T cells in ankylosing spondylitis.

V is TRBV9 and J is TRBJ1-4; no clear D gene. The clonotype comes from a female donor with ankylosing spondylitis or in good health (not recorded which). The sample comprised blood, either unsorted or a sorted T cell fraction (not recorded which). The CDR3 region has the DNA TGTGCCAGCACCGGGCAGCAGCATGGAAAACTGTTTTTT. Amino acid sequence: CASTGQQHGKLFF. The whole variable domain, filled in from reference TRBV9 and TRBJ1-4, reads DSGVTQTPKHLITATGQRVTLRCSPRSGDLSVYWYQQSLDQGLQFLIQYYNGEERAKGNILERFSAQQFPDLHSELNLSSLELGDSALYFCASTGQQHGKLFFGSGTQLSVL.